The clone carrying this TCR beta chain was observed a handful of times. Its antigen remains unidentified. These data originate in a study of T-cell memory formation after mild COVID-19. Overall study context: TCR clusters mostly belonged to single donors.

One entry per CDR3 protein, called by TCRdb with MiXCR from the 5' RACE reads. Here the sample spans approximately 290,000 distinct CDR3 sequences, 7% to 10% being singletons. Unmatched junction bases numbered 6, after V lost 4 bases and J lost 2 bases. Germline CDR1 is SGHVS and CDR2 is FQNEAQ. This CDR3 is 16 amino acids long. General study points: Contracting CD4+ clones lay largely in CM and EM, with CD8+ ones residing in EMRA. Pre-infection memory carried some responding clones, suggesting that cross-reactive memory joined. Later expanders leaned toward CD4+, whereas clones contracting from day 15 to 85 were balanced CD4/CD8.

The receptor was isolated from a man between 18 and 35 years old who had mild COVID-19 (a few samples of this study predate the infection). Cell type and time point are not known. The specimen was PBMCs or a T cell subset sorted from them (not recorded which). V is TRBV7-8 and J is TRBJ1-5; 9 bases agree with TRBD1. The CDR3 region is CASSSDRGEGNQPQHF. DNA of the CDR3: TGTGCCAGCAGCTCGGACAGGGGTGAAGGCAATCAGCCCCAGCATTTT.